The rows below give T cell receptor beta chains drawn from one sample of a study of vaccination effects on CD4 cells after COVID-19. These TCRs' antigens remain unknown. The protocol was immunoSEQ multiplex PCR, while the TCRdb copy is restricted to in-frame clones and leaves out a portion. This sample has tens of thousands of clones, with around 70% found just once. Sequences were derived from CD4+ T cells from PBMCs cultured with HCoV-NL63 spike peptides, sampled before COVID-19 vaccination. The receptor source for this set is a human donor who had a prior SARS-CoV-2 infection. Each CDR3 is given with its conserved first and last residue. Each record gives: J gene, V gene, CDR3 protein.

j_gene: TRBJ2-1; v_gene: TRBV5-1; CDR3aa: CASSLAVGRSNEQFF
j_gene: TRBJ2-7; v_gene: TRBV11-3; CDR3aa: CASSPRRGDYYEQYF
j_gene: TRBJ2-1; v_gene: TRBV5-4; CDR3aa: CASSPTLSGDEQFF
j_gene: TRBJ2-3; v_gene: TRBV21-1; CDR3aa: CASSKPPGLDQSSSTDTQYF
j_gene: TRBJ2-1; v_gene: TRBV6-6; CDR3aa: CASSPRGFQRSLSSYNEQFF
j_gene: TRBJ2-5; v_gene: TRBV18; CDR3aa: CASSPSNGEGQYF
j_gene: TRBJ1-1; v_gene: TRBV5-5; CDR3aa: CASSFEPGQLNTEAFF
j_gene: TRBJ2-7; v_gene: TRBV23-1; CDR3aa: CASSLLSVPQGPQIPGEQYF
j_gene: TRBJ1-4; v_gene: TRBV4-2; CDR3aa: CASSQGPDRGKVANEKLFF
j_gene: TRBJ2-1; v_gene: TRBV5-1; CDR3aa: CASNLAGGVNEQFF
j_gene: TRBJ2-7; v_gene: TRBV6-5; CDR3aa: CASSYLPTPGPEQYF
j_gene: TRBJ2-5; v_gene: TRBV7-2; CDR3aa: CASSVGIQETQYF
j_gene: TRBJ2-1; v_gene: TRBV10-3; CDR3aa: CAISLAGDSYNEQFF
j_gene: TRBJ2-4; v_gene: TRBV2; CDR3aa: CASSYRVQGTLAKNIQYF
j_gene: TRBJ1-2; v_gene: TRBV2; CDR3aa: CASRDRAFGYGYTF
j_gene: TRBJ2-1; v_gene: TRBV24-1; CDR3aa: CATSDGGDTNNEQFF
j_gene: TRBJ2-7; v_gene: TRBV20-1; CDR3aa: CSASPPGTGKSYEQYF
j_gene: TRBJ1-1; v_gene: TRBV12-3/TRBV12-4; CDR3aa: CASSVGGGTEAFF
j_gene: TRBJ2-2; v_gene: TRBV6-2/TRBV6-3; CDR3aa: CASSWGSTGELFF
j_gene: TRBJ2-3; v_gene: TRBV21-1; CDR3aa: CASSKRLARTLTDTQYF
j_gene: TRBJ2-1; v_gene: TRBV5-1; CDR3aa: CASSPGLADYNEQFF
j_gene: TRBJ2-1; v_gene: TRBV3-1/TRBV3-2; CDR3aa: CASSQGTSGVNEQFF
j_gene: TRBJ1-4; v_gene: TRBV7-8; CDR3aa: CASSPGPGATGLREKLFF
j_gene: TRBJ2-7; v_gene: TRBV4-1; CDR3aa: CASSQDWSFVGEQYF
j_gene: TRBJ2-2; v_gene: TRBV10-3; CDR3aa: CASSVRGDGELFF
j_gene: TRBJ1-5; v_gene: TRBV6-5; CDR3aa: CASNPVYSNQPQHF
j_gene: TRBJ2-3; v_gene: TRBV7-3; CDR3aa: CASSTHLRSDTQYF
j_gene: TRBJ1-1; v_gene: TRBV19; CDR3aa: CASSNRPAVEVGEAFF
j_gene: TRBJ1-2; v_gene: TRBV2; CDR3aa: CASRLGYGYTF
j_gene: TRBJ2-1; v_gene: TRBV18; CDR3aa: CASSPRPGLAGGTSYNEQFF
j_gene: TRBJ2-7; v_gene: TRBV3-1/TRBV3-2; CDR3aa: CASSHFGPGSNEQYF
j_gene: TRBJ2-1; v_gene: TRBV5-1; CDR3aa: CASTYPWGYGSLNEQFF
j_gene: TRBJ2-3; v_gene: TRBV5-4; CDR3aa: CASSPAASGNTDTQYF
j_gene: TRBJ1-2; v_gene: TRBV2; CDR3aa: CASSEWAVDGYTF
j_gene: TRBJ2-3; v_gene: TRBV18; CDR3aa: CASSPPRDSHTDTQYF
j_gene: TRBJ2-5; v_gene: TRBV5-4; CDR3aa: CASSAPGTGQETQYF
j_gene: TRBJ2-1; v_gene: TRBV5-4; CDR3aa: CASSRGFSYNEQFF
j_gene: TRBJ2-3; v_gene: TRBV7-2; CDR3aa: CASSREAGGITDTQYF
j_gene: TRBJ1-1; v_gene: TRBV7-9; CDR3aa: CASRPREGANTEAFF
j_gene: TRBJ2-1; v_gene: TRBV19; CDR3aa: CASSERQGTISYNEQFF
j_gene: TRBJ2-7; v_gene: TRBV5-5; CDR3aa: CASSLEGQGIRNEQYF
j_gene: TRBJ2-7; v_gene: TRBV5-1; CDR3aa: CASSLQGPSLDEQYF
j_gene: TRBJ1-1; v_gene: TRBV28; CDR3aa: CASSLMLGLNTEAFF